This T cell receptor beta chain was documented in a study of cytomegalovirus exposure and HLA in healthy donors. Study observations and caveats: A later analysis reportedly found fewer N-insertions in an Asian-associated ancestry cluster than the approximately 660-donor mean.

The PCR contained 60 Vbeta and 13 Jbeta primers. Sequencing used immunoSEQ multiplex PCR; TCRdb keeps in-frame clones, though not all of them. The data hold 85,000 to 130,000 clones, with 60% to 80% observed a single time. Comment on this clone: The antigen is not known.

V shed 0 bases, J shed 2 bases, and the junction held 7 bases outside the gene matches. The CDR3 loop spans 18 amino acids. CDR1 is LGHNA, CDR2 YNFKEQ, per germline. The chain employs TRBV4-2 and TRBJ1-6, with 7 nucleotides matching TRBD1. Sample: PBMCs. The receptor comes from a man in his 60s in good health and CMV-seropositive. The CDR3 region is CASSQDLTGVPYNSPLHF. The CDR3 nucleotides read TGTGCCAGCAGCCAAGATCTAACAGGGGTCCCCTATAATTCACCCCTCCACTTT.